The 28 T cell receptor beta chains below come from one sample, sequenced in a study of PD-L1 blockade in urothelial cancer (dated by TCRdb to about 2017). The library was built by means of the immunoSEQ multiplex PCR assay. Here the immuneACCESS table is served through TCRdb, limited to in-frame sequences with V and J called. Missing clones are a known gap in these copies; in checked studies unresolved V genes cover under half, and the rest lacks a known reason. In all, the sample holds around 41,000 clones, and more than 75% of those were seen once. Of the sample, around 14% is held by the ten largest clones. The sample here was PBMCs, taken around atezolizumab (anti-PD-L1) treatment. The receptors were sampled from an older woman with urothelial cancer.

This rearrangement joins TRBV19 to TRBJ2-7, with D maybe TRBD1 (5 bases). The germline V gene has CDR1 LNHDA and CDR2 SQIVND (reference sequence). V was pared by 10 bases and J by 0 bases, with 7 bases between. The CDR3 extends over 11 amino acids. Written as DNA, the CDR3 is TGTGCCACTCAGGGCTCCTACGAGCAGTACTTC. Translation: CATQGSYEQYF.

The chain recombines TRBV15 with TRBJ1-2; D perhaps matches TRBD1 (5 bases). Trimming removed 1 base from V and 2 bases from J, with 5 bases in between. Germline loops: CDR1 LNHNV, CDR2 YYDKDF (reference sequence). This CDR3 is 13 amino acids long. CDR3: CATSRGQNYGYTF. DNA of the CDR3: TGTGCCACCAGCAGAGGACAGAACTATGGCTACACCTTC.

The J gene is TRBJ1-4, the V gene TRBV2, with D unclear. The germline V gene has CDR1 SNHLY and CDR2 FYNNEI. The CDR3 is 13 residues long. V was clipped by 5 bases and J by 8 bases, with 12 bases between them. For the CDR3, the DNA is TGTGCCAGCAGTCAGGAGGGTTTAGAAAAACTGTTTTTT. As protein: CASSQEGLEKLFF.

The rearrangement uses TRBV2 and TRBJ2-6, with TRBD1 identical over 8 bases. Germline V gives CDR1 SNHLY, CDR2 FYNNEI. Germline trimming cut 3 bases from V and 1 base from J; bases unmatched to any gene: 2. The CDR3 consists of 16 residues. CDR3 sequence reads: CASSEDRESGANVLTF. Written as DNA, the CDR3 is TGTGCCAGCAGTGAGGACAGGGAGTCTGGGGCCAACGTCCTGACTTTC.

The V and J genes are TRBV7-2 and TRBJ2-5; TRBD2 matches 10 bases. Germline V lookup: CDR1 SGHTA, CDR2 FQGNSA. J gave up 3 bases and V 1 base, and 2 bases lay outside the gene matches. This CDR3 is built from 15 residues. In DNA form, the CDR3 reads TGTGCCAGCAGCTTAGAAAGCGGGGGGGAAGAGACCCAGTACTTC. Translating it yields CASSLESGGEETQYF.

The chain recombines TRBV7-2 with TRBJ2-2, with D possibly TRBD2 on 6 matching bases. Germline-derived CDR1 and CDR2 are SGHTA and FQGNSA. This CDR3 spans 13 amino acids. The V gene lost 4 bases and the J gene lost 6 bases, with 9 bases spanning the gap. In nucleotides, the CDR3 is TGTGCCAGCAGCTATACTAGCTCCGGGGAGCTGTTTTTT. Translation: CASSYTSSGELFF. The complete variable domain, with remaining parts taken from reference TRBV7-2 and TRBJ2-2, reads GAGVSQSPSNKVTEKGKDVELRCDPISGHTALYWYRQSLGQGLEFLIYFQGNSAPDKSGLPSDRFSAERTGGSVSTLTIQRTQQEDSAVYLCASSYTSSGELFFGEGSRLTVL.

This clone was observed a single time. The gene calls are TRBV5-1 and TRBJ2-3, with a weak D call TRBD1 (7 bases). The CDR3 is 14 amino acids. V lost 0 bases and J 7 bases, leaving 12 bases between the germline ends. Germline loops: CDR1 SGHRS, CDR2 YFSETQ. In DNA, the CDR3 is TGCGCCAGCAGCTTGGAGGGGGGACAGTATACGCAGTATTTT. This sequence encodes CASSLEGGQYTQYF.

The chain recombines TRBV19 with TRBJ1-2; 7 bases match TRBD1. J lost 6 bases, V lost 3 bases, and 16 bases had no gene match. Germline V gives CDR1 LNHDA, CDR2 SQIVND (reference sequence). This CDR3 spans 17 amino acids. The CDR3 DNA reads as TGTGCCAGTAGTATCACGTCGTTTAAGGACAGGTTCAATGGCTACACCTTC. Its translation is CASSITSFKDRFNGYTF. The full variable domain, its missing parts supplied by reference TRBV19 and TRBJ1-2, is DGGITQSPKYLFRKEGQNVTLSCEQNLNHDAMYWYRQDPGQGLRLIYYSQIVNDFQKGDIAEGYSVSREKKESFPLTVTSAQKNPTAFYLCASSITSFKDRFNGYTFGSGTRLTVV.

The gene calls are TRBV7-2 and TRBJ2-1; 10 bases agree with TRBD1. Germline-derived CDR1 and CDR2 are SGHTA and FQGNSA. V shed 4 bases and J 8 bases; nucleotides not matched to a gene: 8. The CDR3 sequence is 15 residues long. DNA of the CDR3: TGTGCCAGCAGCTACCGGGACAGGGGAAACGATGAGCAGTTCTTC. Translation: CASSYRDRGNDEQFF.

V is TRBV4-1 and J is TRBJ2-5; TRBD2 is a possible D gene (6 bases). In germline, CDR1 is MGHRA, CDR2 YSYEKL. With 3 bases removed from V and 5 bases from J, the gap between germline ends came to 10 bases. The CDR3 is 13 residues long. The CDR3 bases are TGCGCCAGCAGCCAGTTAAGCGGGGAGACCCAGTACTTC. Its protein is CASSQLSGETQYF.

This sequence joins TRBV5-1 and TRBJ2-1, with TRBD1 as a possible D gene (5 bases). V was cut by 7 bases and J by 7 bases, with 18 bases left in between. CDR1 and CDR2 from the germline V gene are SGHRS and YFSETQ. The CDR3 spans 14 residues. In DNA, the CDR3 is TGCGCCAGCCAAGTATTGGGGCCACCGAATGAGCAGTTCTTC. This encodes CASQVLGPPNEQFF.

The gene calls are TRBV5-1 and TRBJ2-5; no clear D gene. V lost 7 bases, J lost 1 base, and 14 bases lay in between. The CDR3 is made up of 14 amino acids. In germline, CDR1 is SGHRS, CDR2 YFSETQ. This CDR3 is CASANSLSQETQYF. The CDR3 nucleotides read TGCGCCAGCGCGAATTCGCTTTCCCAAGAGACCCAGTACTTC. Full variable domain (missing parts from reference TRBV5-1 and TRBJ2-5): KAGVTQTPRYLIKTRGQQVTLSCSPISGHRSVSWYQQTPGQGLQFLFEYFSETQRNKGNFPGRFSGRQFSNSRSEMNVSTLELGDSALYLCASANSLSQETQYFGPGTRLLVL.

The table lists this clone with a few counts. The chain carries TRBV7-9 and TRBJ2-2, with D possibly being TRBD2 (6 bases). This CDR3 is built from 16 residues. V was shortened by 1 base and J by 1 base, with 10 bases between the two germline ends. Germline V gene lookup returns CDR1 SEHNR and CDR2 FQNEAQ (reference sequence). In DNA, the CDR3 is TGTGCCAGCAGCTTAGAGGGGACTCGGAACACCGGGGAGCTGTTTTTT. Encoded protein: CASSLEGTRNTGELFF.

This chain joins TRBV6-1 and TRBJ1-3; 12 bases are a match to TRBD1. The CDR3 loop spans 17 amino acids. Germline CDR1 MNHNS, CDR2 SASEGT. Unmatched junction bases numbered 7, after V lost 4 bases and J lost 3 bases. This CDR3 is CASSGGQGAIRGNTIYF. The CDR3 nucleotides are TGTGCCAGCAGTGGGGGACAGGGGGCAATACGTGGAAACACCATATATTTT.

The rearrangement joins TRBV7-8 to TRBJ1-6; TRBD1 matches 8 bases. The CDR3 runs to 17 residues. V lost 4 bases to trimming and J lost 1 base; unmatched junction nucleotides: 6. Germline values: CDR1 SGHVS, CDR2 FQNEAQ. CDR3 region: CASSYGQGRSYNSPLHF. As DNA, the CDR3 is TGTGCCAGCAGCTACGGACAGGGAAGATCCTATAATTCACCCCTCCACTTT. The entire variable domain, with the rest obtained from reference TRBV7-8 and TRBJ1-6, is as follows: GAGVSQSPRYKVAKRGQDVALRCDPISGHVSLFWYQQALGQGPEFLTYFQNEAQLDKSGLPSDRFFAERPEGSVSTLKIQRTQQEDSAVYLCASSYGQGRSYNSPLHFGNGTRLTVT.

This chain connects TRBV28 to TRBJ2-1; 10 bases map to TRBD1. Germline lookup yields CDR1 MDHEN and CDR2 SYDVKM. V lost 8 bases, J lost 8 bases, and 6 bases stayed unmatched. The CDR3 covers 13 residues. The CDR3 DNA reads as TGTGCCAGCTGCCGGGACAGGGGCCATGAGCAGTTCTTC. Protein: CASCRDRGHEQFF.

The V call is TRBV15, the J call TRBJ2-7; possible D gene TRBD2, 6 bases. V was pared by 0 bases and J by 5 bases, with 11 bases between. Per germline, CDR1 LNHNV and CDR2 YYDKDF (reference sequence). This CDR3 comprises 14 residues. DNA for the CDR3: TGTGCCACCAGCAGAGATACGGGAGCCGACGAGCAGTACTTC. It yields the protein CATSRDTGADEQYF.

The J gene is TRBJ1-5, the V gene TRBV18; D might be TRBD1 (5 bases). CDR3 length: 15 residues. Trimming removed 3 bases at V and 1 base at J, with 10 bases between. CDR1 and CDR2 (germline): KGHSH, LQKENI. The CDR3 region is CASSPPSGSNQPQHF. CDR3 DNA sequence: TGTGCCAGCTCACCGCCCTCAGGGAGCAATCAGCCCCAGCATTTT.

This chain joins TRBV18 and TRBJ2-7, with 7 nucleotides matching TRBD1. Per the germline V gene, CDR1 is KGHSH and CDR2 is LQKENI. V lost 3 bases, J lost 0 bases, and 2 bases stayed unmatched. The length of the CDR3 is 14 residues. Here the CDR3 DNA reads TGTGCCAGCTCACCGGACAGGAACTCCTACGAGCAGTACTTC. Its protein product is CASSPDRNSYEQYF.

The V and J genes are TRBV11-3 and TRBJ2-1, with 8 bases that match TRBD1. The V segment lost 1 base and the J segment 10 bases; nucleotides outside the gene matches: 6. The germline gives CDR1 SGHNT, CDR2 YENEEA. CDR3 length equals 14 residues. The CDR3 DNA sequence: TGTGCCAGCAGCTTAGGGACAGGGCCTGGCGAGCAGTTCTTC. Its translation is CASSLGTGPGEQFF. The full variable domain, rest sourced from reference TRBV11-3 and TRBJ2-1, is EAGVVQSPRYKIIEKKQPVAFWCNPISGHNTLYWYLQNLGQGPELLIRYENEEAVDDSQLPKDRFSAERLKGVDSTLKIQPAELGDSAVYLCASSLGTGPGEQFFGPGTRLTVL.

This chain joins TRBV6-5 and TRBJ1-1; D is possibly TRBD1 (6 bases). The length of the CDR3 is 15 residues. The V gene's germline CDR1 is MNHEY and CDR2 SVGAGI. Trimming took 3 bases from V and 1 from J, leaving 12 bases between them. The CDR3 DNA reads as TGTGCCAGCAGTTATGAGGACAGCCAGAACACTGAAGCTTTCTTT. It codes for CASSYEDSQNTEAFF.

The J gene is TRBJ2-7, the V gene TRBV5-1; 7 positions agree with TRBD1. The CDR3 totals 13 residues. CDR1 is SGHRS, CDR2 YFSETQ, per germline. Losses at the gene ends were 6 bases for V and 0 bases for J; bases not matched to a gene: 3. Written as DNA, the CDR3 is TGCGCCAGCAACAGGGGTAGCTCCTACGAGCAGTACTTC. It specifies CASNRGSSYEQYF.

V usage is TRBV7-2 and J usage is TRBJ1-5; D ambiguous. The germline V gene encodes CDR1 SGHTA and CDR2 FQGNSA. This CDR3 spans 15 amino acids. V gave up 4 bases and J gave up 3 bases, with 13 bases separating them. The CDR3 DNA is TGTGCCAGCAGCTCCACCGGGGTGAACAATCAGCCCCAGCATTTT. It is translated as CASSSTGVNNQPQHF.

This clone occurred a few times. The V call is TRBV27, the J call TRBJ2-7, with a weak D call TRBD2 (5 bases). Looked up from germline, CDR1 is MNHEY and CDR2 is SMNVEV (reference sequence). The V end lost 7 bases, the J end lost 7 bases, and 20 bases lay between the germline ends. This CDR3 has 14 amino acids. CDR3 loop: CASTPAGSEGEQYF. The CDR3 nucleotides read TGTGCCAGCACCCCGGCCGGCAGTGAGGGTGAGCAGTACTTC.

This chain uses TRBV27 with TRBJ2-7, with 10 bases that match TRBD1. Germline V gene sequence: CDR1 MNHEY, CDR2 SMNVEV (reference sequence). CDR3 size: 15 residues. Losses at the gene ends were 10 bases for V and 5 bases for J; bases not matched to a gene: 14. The CDR3 sequence: CATRRFGQGGNEQYF. CDR3 sequence (DNA): TGTGCCACCAGAAGGTTCGGACAGGGGGGGAACGAGCAGTACTTC.

The chain links TRBV7-9 to TRBJ1-5; D unresolved. Germline V gene sequence: CDR1 SEHNR, CDR2 FQNEAQ (reference sequence). V shed 0 bases and J shed 5 bases, with 5 bases lying between them. This CDR3 has 13 residues. The CDR3 spells CASSLAEDQPQHF. DNA for the CDR3: TGTGCCAGCAGCTTAGCGGAGGATCAGCCCCAGCATTTT.

The chain has TRBV4-3 and TRBJ2-3; TRBD1 matches at 9 bases. The CDR3 consists of 15 residues. Germline-derived CDR1 and CDR2 are LGHNA and YSLEER. After removal of 4 bases from V and 2 bases from J, the junction contained 4 bases not matched to a gene. CDR3 sequence reads: CASSRGTGYTDTQYF. CDR3 sequence (DNA): TGCGCCAGCAGCCGCGGGACAGGGTACACAGATACGCAGTATTTT.

CDR3 DNA sequence: TGTGCCAGTAGTACCCTCCTATACGGTGAGCAGTTCTTC. Protein: CASSTLLYGEQFF. The rearrangement joins TRBV19 to TRBJ2-1; D gene unclear. V lost 4 bases and J 9 bases, leaving 13 bases between the germline ends. This CDR3 contains 13 residues. From germline, CDR1 is LNHDA and CDR2 SQIVND (reference sequence).